These T cell receptor beta chains were read from a single sample in a study of T cells in Graves' hyperthyroidism and ophthalmopathy. TCRdb re-called the multiplex PCR reads with MiXCR, one entry per CDR3 protein. Counted here are approximately 520,000 distinct CDR3 sequences, around a quarter occurring once; the ten biggest clones make up approximately 10%. Sequenced sample: blood. These receptors all stem from a woman aged 25 to 45 with Graves' ophthalmopathy. Each CDR3 is given with its conserved first and last residue. The D gene is left open where the match is weak. Not all rows give a size; the values are once, few, many and, for expanded clones, a class.

v_call: TRBV27
clone_size: many
j_call: TRBJ1-5
d_call: -
cdr3_nt: TGTGCCAGCAGTTTATCAGGGTGGGGTCAGCCCCAGCATTTT
cdr3_aa: CASSLSGWGQPQHF

v_call: TRBV9
clone_size: many
j_call: TRBJ2-2
d_call: TRBD2
cdr3_nt: TGTGCCAGCAGCGTAAACTCAGCGGGGGGCACCGGGGAGCTGTTTTTT
cdr3_aa: CASSVNSAGGTGELFF

v_call: TRBV9
clone_size: many
j_call: TRBJ1-3
d_call: -
cdr3_nt: TGTGCCAGCAGCGTAGAACCATGGGGCAGTGGAAACACCATATATTTT
cdr3_aa: CASSVEPWGSGNTIYF

v_call: TRBV20-1
clone_size: many
j_call: TRBJ1-1
d_call: TRBD1
cdr3_nt: TGCAGTGCCCGACAGGGGGACACTGAAGCTTTCTTT
cdr3_aa: CSARQGDTEAFF

v_call: TRBV7-8
clone_size: many
j_call: TRBJ1-5
d_call: -
cdr3_nt: TGTGCCAGCAGCTTAGGTCGACAGCCCAATCAGCCCCAGCATTTT
cdr3_aa: CASSLGRQPNQPQHF

v_call: TRBV12-3/TRBV12-4
clone_size: few
j_call: TRBJ2-5
d_call: TRBD1
cdr3_nt: TGTGCCAGCAGTTTCCGTCCGGGACAGGTGTACCAAGAGACCCAGTACTTC
cdr3_aa: CASSFRPGQVYQETQYF

v_call: TRBV5-1
clone_size: few
j_call: TRBJ2-7
d_call: TRBD1
cdr3_nt: TGCGCCAGCAGTTCCTCCGGGACAGGGGGAACCTACGAGCAGTACTTC
cdr3_aa: CASSSSGTGGTYEQYF

v_call: TRBV6-1
clone_size: -
j_call: TRBJ1-1
d_call: -
cdr3_nt: TGTGCCAGCAGTGAATCGTTTGGCTTTCGAGCTTTCTTT
cdr3_aa: CASSESFGFRAFF

v_call: TRBV19
clone_size: many
j_call: TRBJ1-1
d_call: TRBD1
cdr3_nt: TGTGCCAGTAGGGACTGGACAGGGGCCGGGAACACTGAAGCTTTCTTT
cdr3_aa: CASRDWTGAGNTEAFF

v_call: TRBV12-3/TRBV12-4
clone_size: -
j_call: TRBJ1-1
d_call: -
cdr3_nt: TGTGCCAGCACCGGACCAGGGAACACTGAAGCTTTCTTT
cdr3_aa: CASTGPGNTEAFF

v_call: TRBV7-2
clone_size: many
j_call: TRBJ2-2
d_call: -
cdr3_nt: TGTGCCAGCAGTTTAAACCGGGGCCCCACCGGGGAGCTGTTTTTT
cdr3_aa: CASSLNRGPTGELFF

v_call: TRBV20-1
clone_size: many
j_call: TRBJ2-7
d_call: -
cdr3_nt: TGCAGTGCCCATCCTTTTGCCTACGAGCAGTACTTC
cdr3_aa: CSAHPFAYEQYF

v_call: TRBV6-7
clone_size: many
j_call: TRBJ2-5
d_call: -
cdr3_nt: TGTGCCAAGACTCAAGAGACCCAGTACTTC
cdr3_aa: CAKTQETQYF

v_call: TRBV29-1
clone_size: many
j_call: TRBJ1-2
d_call: -
cdr3_nt: TGCAGCGTTCTGTCCACCTCTAACCATGGCTACACCTTC
cdr3_aa: CSVLSTSNHGYTF

v_call: TRBV28
clone_size: many
j_call: TRBJ1-2
d_call: -
cdr3_nt: TGTGCCAGCAGAACCCCCATTTCGGGTGGCTACACCTTC
cdr3_aa: CASRTPISGGYTF

v_call: TRBV12-3/TRBV12-4
clone_size: many
j_call: TRBJ1-1
d_call: TRBD1
cdr3_nt: TGTGCCAGCAGTCTGACTTTGACAGGGGGCACTGAAGCTTTCTTT
cdr3_aa: CASSLTLTGGTEAFF

v_call: TRBV20-1
clone_size: -
j_call: TRBJ1-1
d_call: -
cdr3_nt: TGCAGTGCTAGTTCCCCCGCCGCGTGGGACACTGAAGCTTTCTTT
cdr3_aa: CSASSPAAWDTEAFF

v_call: TRBV29-1
clone_size: many
j_call: TRBJ2-7
d_call: TRBD1
cdr3_nt: TGCAGCGTTAGACAGGGGGTAAGCTACGAGCAGTACTTC
cdr3_aa: CSVRQGVSYEQYF

v_call: TRBV7-9
clone_size: many
j_call: TRBJ2-7
d_call: -
cdr3_nt: TGTGCCAGCAGCGCCCAAGGGCTGGACAGCTCGCAGTACTTC
cdr3_aa: CASSAQGLDSSQYF

v_call: TRBV6-1
clone_size: many
j_call: TRBJ2-7
d_call: TRBD1
cdr3_nt: TGTGCCAGCAGTGACGAGACAGGGCCCTACGAGCAGTACTTC
cdr3_aa: CASSDETGPYEQYF

v_call: TRBV2
clone_size: many
j_call: TRBJ1-5
d_call: TRBD1
cdr3_nt: TGTGCCAGCAGCAGGACAGGGTCATGGTATAGCAATCAGCCCCAGCATTTT
cdr3_aa: CASSRTGSWYSNQPQHF

v_call: TRBV11-2
clone_size: many
j_call: TRBJ2-7
d_call: TRBD2
cdr3_nt: TGTGCCAGCAGCTCCCGGCTAGCGGGGAACTCCTACGAGCAGTACTTC
cdr3_aa: CASSSRLAGNSYEQYF

v_call: TRBV28
clone_size: -
j_call: TRBJ1-1
d_call: -
cdr3_nt: TGTGCCAGCAGAAAACCCCAGGGGTGGGGGACTGAAGCTTTCTTT
cdr3_aa: CASRKPQGWGTEAFF

v_call: TRBV30
clone_size: once
j_call: TRBJ1-2
d_call: TRBD1
cdr3_nt: TGTGCCTGGAGTGGACAGGGGATTAACTATGGCTACACCTTC
cdr3_aa: CAWSGQGINYGYTF

v_call: TRBV6-5
clone_size: many
j_call: TRBJ2-5
d_call: TRBD2
cdr3_nt: TGTGCCACAGCAATTTGGGAGGGCGAGACCCAGTACTTC
cdr3_aa: CATAIWEGETQYF

v_call: TRBV19
clone_size: -
j_call: TRBJ1-1
d_call: TRBD1
cdr3_nt: TGTGCCAGTAGTTCTATCGACAGGGTATTTTTGTCTCAGAACACTGAAGCTTTCTTT
cdr3_aa: CASSSIDRVFLSQNTEAFF

v_call: TRBV7-6
clone_size: many
j_call: TRBJ1-5
d_call: -
cdr3_nt: TGTGCCAGCAGCTTAGGGCCGGGGGACACCAATCAGCCCCAGCATTTT
cdr3_aa: CASSLGPGDTNQPQHF

v_call: TRBV24-1
clone_size: few
j_call: TRBJ2-2
d_call: TRBD2
cdr3_nt: TGTGCCACCAGTGACCCACGACTAGCGGGGGAGGAGCTGTTTTTT
cdr3_aa: CATSDPRLAGEELFF

v_call: TRBV12-3/TRBV12-4
clone_size: few
j_call: TRBJ1-1
d_call: TRBD1
cdr3_nt: TGTGCCAGCGGCATCACAGGGGGAACGAACACTGAAGCTTTCTTT
cdr3_aa: CASGITGGTNTEAFF

v_call: TRBV6-1
clone_size: many
j_call: TRBJ2-5
d_call: TRBD1
cdr3_nt: TGTGCCAGCAGGGGGACAGGGGAGTTTCGAGAGACCCAGTACTTC
cdr3_aa: CASRGTGEFRETQYF

v_call: TRBV7-9
clone_size: -
j_call: TRBJ2-7
d_call: TRBD1
cdr3_nt: TGTGCCAGCAGCTTTGACAGGGGGCGCGTTTACGAGCAGTACTTC
cdr3_aa: CASSFDRGRVYEQYF

v_call: TRBV15
clone_size: many
j_call: TRBJ1-2
d_call: -
cdr3_nt: TGTGCCACCAGCAGAGATACGGGTCCCAACTATGGCTACACCTTC
cdr3_aa: CATSRDTGPNYGYTF

v_call: TRBV11-1
clone_size: -
j_call: TRBJ1-1
d_call: TRBD1
cdr3_nt: TGTGCCAGCAGCTTATTTCAGTCGGGACAGTTTATGAACACTGAAGCTTTCTTT
cdr3_aa: CASSLFQSGQFMNTEAFF

v_call: TRBV29-1
clone_size: few
j_call: TRBJ1-2
d_call: TRBD1
cdr3_nt: TGCAGCGTTGAAGTTTTCGGGGGACAGCGTTATGGCTACACCTTC
cdr3_aa: CSVEVFGGQRYGYTF

v_call: TRBV12-3/TRBV12-4
clone_size: -
j_call: TRBJ1-1
d_call: -
cdr3_nt: TGTGCCAGCAGTTTGGCATCGTCGAACACTGAAGCTTTCTTT
cdr3_aa: CASSLASSNTEAFF

v_call: TRBV15
clone_size: many
j_call: TRBJ1-1
d_call: TRBD1
cdr3_nt: TGTGCCACCAGCAGAACCCGGGACAGGAACACTGAAGCTTTCTTT
cdr3_aa: CATSRTRDRNTEAFF

v_call: TRBV7-2
clone_size: -
j_call: TRBJ2-7
d_call: TRBD2
cdr3_nt: TGTGCCAGCAGCTTAACTAGCGGGAACTCCTACGAGCAGTACTTC
cdr3_aa: CASSLTSGNSYEQYF

v_call: TRBV6-2/TRBV6-3
clone_size: -
j_call: TRBJ2-3
d_call: TRBD2
cdr3_nt: TGTGCCAGCAGTAATCTAGCGGTGGATACGCAGTATTTT
cdr3_aa: CASSNLAVDTQYF

v_call: TRBV5-1
clone_size: -
j_call: TRBJ1-1
d_call: TRBD1
cdr3_nt: TGCGCCAGCAGCGCGGGACAGGGGGCGTTTGAAGCTTTCTTT
cdr3_aa: CASSAGQGAFEAFF

v_call: TRBV19
clone_size: -
j_call: TRBJ1-1
d_call: TRBD1
cdr3_nt: TGTGCCAGTACCTTGTTTCTGAGGGACAGTGAAGCTTTCTTT
cdr3_aa: CASTLFLRDSEAFF

v_call: TRBV28
clone_size: -
j_call: TRBJ1-5
d_call: -
cdr3_nt: TGTGCCAGCCGGAATGGAGGGGATAGCAATCAGCCCCAGCATTTT
cdr3_aa: CASRNGGDSNQPQHF

v_call: TRBV7-9
clone_size: few
j_call: TRBJ2-7
d_call: -
cdr3_nt: TGTGCCAGCAGCTTAGGGGACGTCTACGAGCAGTACTTC
cdr3_aa: CASSLGDVYEQYF

v_call: TRBV15
clone_size: few
j_call: TRBJ2-7
d_call: -
cdr3_nt: TGTGCCACCAGCAGTCGGCCTACCTACGAGCAGTACTTC
cdr3_aa: CATSSRPTYEQYF

v_call: TRBV7-3
clone_size: few
j_call: TRBJ2-6
d_call: TRBD1
cdr3_nt: TGTGCCAGCAGCTATATTATTTCCAAGGACAGGGGATTCGTAGGGGCCAACGTCCTGACTTTC
cdr3_aa: CASSYIISKDRGFVGANVLTF

v_call: TRBV20-1
clone_size: few
j_call: TRBJ1-1
d_call: TRBD1
cdr3_nt: TGCAGTCATAGAGGGGGCAGTAGGGGCACTGAAGCTTTCTTT
cdr3_aa: CSHRGGSRGTEAFF

v_call: TRBV11-2
clone_size: many
j_call: TRBJ2-7
d_call: TRBD1
cdr3_nt: TGTGCCAGCAGCCCAGGACAGGGCCTTGGGGAGCAGTACTTC
cdr3_aa: CASSPGQGLGEQYF

v_call: TRBV20-1
clone_size: few
j_call: TRBJ2-7
d_call: -
cdr3_nt: TGCAGTGCTCGACACCCGACAGTAATTTACGAGCAGTACTTC
cdr3_aa: CSARHPTVIYEQYF